This T cell receptor beta chain was documented in a study of CD8+CD57+ T cells in acquired aplastic anemia. Trimming stripped 0 bases from V and 5 bases from J, with 7 bases between. The CDR3 covers 13 residues. Germline loops: CDR1 LGHDT, CDR2 YNNKEL (reference sequence). Whoever was chosen for sequencing had shown CD8+CD57+ cell expansion by flow cytometry. TCR beta VDJ and CDR3 profiles were obtained from a genomic DNA template. One entry per CDR3 protein results from TCRdb running MiXCR on the reads. The sample comprises hundreds of thousands of distinct CDR3 sequences, less than 35% of which are singletons, and roughly 0.8% rests with the top ten. The table lists this clonotype with a few counts.

The sequence was obtained from a human donor with aplastic anemia. V usage is TRBV3-1 and J usage is TRBJ1-2, with no clear D. The sample consisted of sorted CD4+, CD8+, or CD8+CD57+ T cells (not recorded which) from PBMCs. CDR3 bases: TGTGCCAGCAGCCAAGAGCCCGGATATGGCTACACCTTC. This codes for CASSQEPGYGYTF.